Listed below are T cell receptor beta chains from one sample, sequenced in a study of cytomegalovirus exposure and HLA in healthy donors. TCRdb's table, derived via immunoSEQ multiplex PCR, lists solely in-frame clones and lacks some. The sample carries 190,000 or so clones, roughly 87% recorded once. The sequencing input was PBMCs. The receptors stem from a man aged 45-60 years in good health and CMV-seronegative. CDR3s include the opening cysteine and the closing phenylalanine or tryptophan. The size of a clone is reported for some rows only, either as once, few or many, or as a class for expanded clones.

CDR3,V,length,J,size
CASSSDPVRSTDTQYF,TRBV5-1,16,TRBJ2-3,-
CASSQDVLGTGRLAKNIQYF,TRBV4-3,20,TRBJ2-4,-
CASSQERLAGNEQFF,TRBV14,15,TRBJ2-1,once
CASSQETDYGYTF,TRBV4-1,13,TRBJ1-2,-
CASSPQGGETQYF,TRBV18,13,TRBJ2-5,-
CASSLGQGIYYGYTF,TRBV9,15,TRBJ1-2,once
CATMGRKQETQYF,TRBV19,13,TRBJ2-5,-
CASSQTGPPTGANVLTF,TRBV7-6,17,TRBJ2-6,-
CAWTSGGGYEQYF,TRBV30,13,TRBJ2-7,-
CASSLGGGAARGYTF,TRBV7-9,15,TRBJ1-2,-
CASSSATGNTEAFF,TRBV28,14,TRBJ1-1,-
CASSVGGTGANVLTF,TRBV18,15,TRBJ2-6,few
CASSGAGHLTDTQYF,TRBV18,15,TRBJ2-3,-
CAWRRDSRGYEQYF,TRBV30,14,-,-
CASSLESSAHNEQFF,TRBV7-6,15,TRBJ2-1,once
CASRLISEAFF,TRBV6-1,11,TRBJ1-1,-
CASSLVGGTSYNEQFF,TRBV7-2,16,TRBJ2-1,-
CASSYEGIAGELFF,TRBV6-6,14,TRBJ2-2,-
CSVGGSPLEQYF,TRBV29-1,12,-,-
CASRWTGANTEAFF,TRBV6-5,14,TRBJ1-1,-
CASSFGALAKNIQYF,TRBV7-2,15,TRBJ2-4,-
CASSEFAGGSYNEQFF,TRBV6-1,16,TRBJ2-1,-
CAWSGGQTYEQYF,TRBV30,13,TRBJ2-7,-
CATSRDPGYNEQFF,TRBV15,14,TRBJ2-1,-
CASSLATPGQGIAGELFF,TRBV7-7,18,TRBJ2-2,once
CASSDTYRVAGELFF,TRBV6-1,15,TRBJ2-2,few
CASSPRVWSGINTGELFF,TRBV27,18,TRBJ2-2,-
CASSAGTSGRAPFF,TRBV7-2,14,TRBJ2-1,-
CASTTGRGRNGYTF,TRBV28,14,TRBJ1-2,-
CASSTTGSPYEQYF,TRBV19,14,TRBJ2-7,-
CASSLGTREYEQYF,TRBV9,14,TRBJ2-7,-
CASRYGSGTYEQYF,TRBV6-5,14,TRBJ2-7,-
CATSRGGGYNSPLHF,TRBV15,15,TRBJ1-6,few
CASSVDRGSYNEQFF,TRBV11-3,15,TRBJ2-1,-
CASSIFRGETQYF,TRBV19,13,TRBJ2-5,-
CASSRGTSGGTWNF,TRBV5-1,14,TRBJ2-7,-
CASSLGGSGGAGNIQYF,TRBV5-4,17,TRBJ2-4,-
CSVEAPRVALESTIYF,TRBV29-1,16,TRBJ1-3,-
CASSVLPSGAGRANNEQFF,TRBV9,19,TRBJ2-1,-
CASSLNGWETQYF,TRBV7-3,13,TRBJ2-5,-
CASGRVGSNQPQHF,TRBV7-2,14,TRBJ1-5,-
CASSYSSRVHEQYF,TRBV6-5,14,TRBJ2-7,-
CASSLGGRGPSEQYF,TRBV5-6,15,TRBJ2-7,-
CASRRQGESGYTF,TRBV5-1,13,TRBJ1-2,-
CASSSPTGQGGGGLFF,TRBV28,16,TRBJ1-4,-
CASSRTGVMDNTEAFF,TRBV5-4,16,TRBJ1-1,-
CASSLQGQETQYF,TRBV5-1,13,TRBJ2-5,-
CASSSHPRGRREQFF,TRBV7-9,15,TRBJ2-1,-
CASSLDGQGPPNEQFF,TRBV11-3,16,TRBJ2-1,-
CASSLGWPPQFF,TRBV7-2,12,TRBJ2-1,-
CASSLERTDGYTF,TRBV7-9,13,TRBJ1-2,-
CASSWGQGRDIQYF,TRBV6-5,14,TRBJ2-4,-
CASSFGQGARYGYTF,TRBV28,15,TRBJ1-2,-
CASGQIGSYEQYF,TRBV9,13,TRBJ2-7,-